This is a list of T cell receptor beta chains from one sample in a study of identical twins. TCRdb called the 5' RACE reads again in MiXCR, with one record for every CDR3 protein. The sample lists roughly 540,000 distinct CDR3 sequences; around 20% were seen once. A further study also used this sample, focusing on T cells expressing NK-cell markers.

The sequenced sample consisted of CD4+ T cells sorted from blood. The receptors come from a woman aged 18-29 years in good health. CDR3s include the opening cysteine and the closing phenylalanine or tryptophan. Fields, in order: clone size, V gene, D gene, CDR3 protein. A D gene is named only where the DNA matches it firmly. Clone size appears in some rows only: once, few, many, or a class for an expanded clone.

>few|TRBV12-3/TRBV12-4|-
CASRRTDENIQYF
>-|TRBV6-1|-
CASSSGDRFYEQYF
>-|TRBV27|-
CASSFGRGGNYGYTF
>few|TRBV30|TRBD2
CAGGLAGGNEQFF
>few|TRBV4-2|-
CASSQVRLTTNEKLFF
>-|TRBV7-3|-
CASSSGRGSYNEQFF
>few|TRBV5-1|-
CASSGPNGNNSPLHF
>-|TRBV5-1|-
CASGWGYTF
>-|TRBV25-1|TRBD2
CASSSLLAGGPDTQYF
>-|TRBV20-1|-
CSARDGSRGTQYF
>few|TRBV5-1|TRBD1
CASSPAGTGALKAFF
>few|TRBV20-1|-
CSAKGRPTGTEAFF
>-|TRBV29-1|-
CSVGSGRTEAFF
>few|TRBV6-6|-
CASRLGSDTQYF
>-|TRBV7-8|-
CASSPFLDTGRRETQYF
>once|TRBV29-1|-
CSVESGNDGYTF
>many|TRBV20-1|TRBD2
CSAKPLAGAGTDTQYF
>few|TRBV20-1|TRBD1
CSARDHIGDRVDEQYF
>few|TRBV6-5|-
CASSYSGQGPEAFF
>many|TRBV10-3|TRBD2
CAIRGSGASYNEQFF
>-|TRBV5-6|TRBD1
CASSPTRQGIEGYTF
>-|TRBV6-5|TRBD2
CASSYTSEWYEQYF
>few|TRBV11-2|-
CASSLASRNEQFF
>-|TRBV7-2|-
CASSFSWNSPLHF
>few|TRBV20-1|TRBD2
CSARGLAGGSTDTQYF
>-|TRBV20-1|-
CSARSNEQFF
>-|TRBV10-3|TRBD1
CATQGTPRDDEQFF